Below are 13 T cell receptor beta chains sequenced from a single sample in a study of blood T cells in healthy people across ages. PCR was performed a second time for about 6 to 12 cycles using a sample-barcoded 5' primer and a J-beta primer mix. TCRdb re-derived calls from the 5' RACE reads in MiXCR, one entry per CDR3 protein. The data show hundreds of thousands of distinct CDR3 sequences, roughly 64% seen once. Sequenced input: blood. The origin of the receptors is a man aged 25 to 40 in good health.

V and J are TRBV9 and TRBJ2-1; either TRBD1 or TRBD2 may supply D (5 bases each). V was pared by 6 bases and J by 10 bases, with 17 bases between. The CDR3 has 13 residues. Germline values: CDR1 SGDLS, CDR2 YYNGEE. In DNA, the CDR3 is TGTGCCAGCATCCGGGGCCCTTCCTACGAGCAGTTCTTC. This sequence encodes CASIRGPSYEQFF.

This clonotype occurred a few times. The chain links TRBV7-9 to TRBJ2-3; 8 bases agree with TRBD2. V lost 6 bases to trimming and J lost 1 base; unmatched junction nucleotides: 3. CDR1 is SEHNR and CDR2 is FQNEAQ in the germline V gene (reference sequence). The CDR3 loop spans 14 amino acids. CDR3 protein: CASSAAGGTDTQYF. For the CDR3, the DNA is TGTGCCAGCAGTGCAGCGGGAGGCACAGATACGCAGTATTTT.

The chain is built from TRBV5-1 and TRBJ2-3; D is ambiguous. The CDR3 totals 14 residues. Trimming cost V 1 base and J 4 bases, with 10 bases left between them. Germline V gene data show CDR1 as SGHRS and CDR2 as YFSETQ. The CDR3: CASSLSAGADTQYF. CDR3 sequence (DNA): TGCGCCAGCAGCTTGTCTGCTGGGGCAGATACGCAGTATTTT. The full variable domain, its missing parts supplied by reference TRBV5-1 and TRBJ2-3, is KAGVTQTPRYLIKTRGQQVTLSCSPISGHRSVSWYQQTPGQGLQFLFEYFSETQRNKGNFPGRFSGRQFSNSRSEMNVSTLELGDSALYLCASSLSAGADTQYFGPGTRLTVL.

The chain joins TRBV6-1 to TRBJ1-2; D uncertain. This CDR3 spans 15 amino acids. Germline V gene lookup returns CDR1 MNHNS and CDR2 SASEGT. V lost 3 bases to trimming and J lost 4 bases, with 15 bases between them. In nucleotides, the CDR3 is TGTGCCAGCAGTGACCCGGAATTGTCCTTCTATGGCTACACCTTC. It translates to CASSDPELSFYGYTF.

The rearrangement joins TRBV27 to TRBJ1-6; D is unresolved. This CDR3 region has 14 residues. The V end was cut by 11 bases, the J end by 8 bases, with 19 bases between. Germline lookup yields CDR1 MNHEY and CDR2 SMNVEV (reference sequence). CDR3 coding DNA: TGTGCCGGCCGTATTGTATTTGGGTATTCACCCCTCCACTTT. This sequence encodes CAGRIVFGYSPLHF.

The chain uses TRBV20-1 and TRBJ2-1; weak D call: TRBD2 (5 bases). The ends were cut back, 0 bases at V and 8 bases at J, with 17 bases in the middle. The CDR3 contains 15 residues. The V gene's germline CDR1 is DFQATT and CDR2 SNEGSKA (reference sequence). The CDR3 sequence is CSARDPADSLDEQFF. The CDR3, as DNA: TGCAGTGCTAGAGATCCCGCGGACTCCCTTGATGAGCAGTTCTTC.

This clonotype was seen repeatedly, ten times or more. The V gene is TRBV5-6, the J gene TRBJ2-7; D gene ambiguous. The germline V gene encodes CDR1 SGHDT and CDR2 YYEEEE. CDR3 size: 11 residues. With 2 bases removed from V and 5 bases from J, the gap between germline ends came to 5 bases. CDR3 nucleotides: TGTGCCAGCAGCTTACGTCACGAGCAGTACTTC. It yields the protein CASSLRHEQYF.

This clonotype was seen a single time. The junction does not match germline at one end; this may be a read error. The V call is TRBV30, the J call TRBJ1-2; D is possibly TRBD1 (6 bases). The germline CDR1 and CDR2 sequences are GTSNPN and SVGIG (reference sequence). This CDR3 has 12 residues. The CDR3 spells CAGSGRGGGYTF. As DNA, the CDR3 is TGTGCCGGGAGTGGCAGGGGAGGAGGCTACACCTTC.

The chain links TRBV20-1 to TRBJ2-5, with D possibly TRBD2 on 5 matching bases. V was cut by 2 bases and J by 11 bases, with 15 bases left in between. CDR1 DFQATT and CDR2 SNEGSKA come from the germline V gene (reference sequence). The CDR3 loop spans 12 amino acids. The CDR3 sequence is CSARFMRDEQYF. In nucleotides, the CDR3 is TGCAGTGCTAGATTTATGAGGGATGAGCAGTACTTC.

The chain employs TRBV6-2 or TRBV6-3 and TRBJ2-4; no clear D. The J call may be in error: the DNA end matches TRBJ2-5 better. In germline, CDR1 is MNHEY, CDR2 SVGEGT. This CDR3 spans 13 amino acids. The CDR3 region is CASSMDLQETQYF. In nucleotides, the CDR3 is TGTGCCAGCAGTATGGATCTCCAAGAGACCCAGTACTTC.

The genes are TRBV12-3 or TRBV12-4 and TRBJ1-6; possibly TRBD1 for D (6 bases). CDR3 size: 15 residues. V was shortened by 6 bases and J by 7 bases, with 16 bases between the two germline ends. For the CDR3, the DNA is TGTGCCAGCAGGCCTCACACAGGGAACAATTCACCCCTCCACTTT. Translation gives CASRPHTGNNSPLHF.

The chain uses TRBV4-2 and TRBJ2-7; TRBD2 aligns across 14 bases. Germline trimming cut 5 bases from V and 0 bases from J; bases unmatched to any gene: 6. Germline V CDR1 and CDR2: LGHNA, YNFKEQ. This CDR3 region has 17 residues. The CDR3 sequence: CASSTRLAGGSSYEQYF. The CDR3, as DNA: TGTGCCAGCAGCACCCGACTAGCGGGGGGGAGCTCCTACGAGCAGTACTTC.

V and J are TRBV14 and TRBJ2-7; 11 positions match TRBD1. The end of the DNA aligns better with TRBJ2-5, so the J call may be wrong. In germline, CDR1 is SGHDN, CDR2 FVKESK. The CDR3 runs to 17 residues. CDR3 DNA: TGTGCCAGCAGCCAGAGACTTGGGACAGGGGGGGTGGAGACCCAGTACTTC. Its protein is CASSQRLGTGGVETQYF.